This T cell receptor beta chain appears in the sequencing data of a study of OX40 agonist ivuxolimab in advanced cancers. Only in-frame clones appear in the TCRdb table, and some are missing; sequencing was by immunoSEQ multiplex PCR. The data contain around 65,000 clones, roughly nine tenths of them singletons. The germline V and J ends were trimmed by 5 bases and 3 bases, with 14 bases remaining between them. The CDR3 spans 15 residues. Looked up from germline, CDR1 is SGHVS and CDR2 is FQNEAQ. The clonotype originates from an adult with an advanced solid tumor such as melanoma, head and neck, liver or kidney cancer. The sequencing used CD4+ or CD8+ T cells sorted from blood, collected in a trial of the OX40 agonist ivuxolimab. The chain joins TRBV7-8 to TRBJ1-5; D unresolved. CDR3 protein: CASSLWRAPNQPQHF. Here the CDR3 DNA reads TGTGCCAGCAGCCTCTGGAGGGCTCCCAATCAGCCCCAGCATTTT.